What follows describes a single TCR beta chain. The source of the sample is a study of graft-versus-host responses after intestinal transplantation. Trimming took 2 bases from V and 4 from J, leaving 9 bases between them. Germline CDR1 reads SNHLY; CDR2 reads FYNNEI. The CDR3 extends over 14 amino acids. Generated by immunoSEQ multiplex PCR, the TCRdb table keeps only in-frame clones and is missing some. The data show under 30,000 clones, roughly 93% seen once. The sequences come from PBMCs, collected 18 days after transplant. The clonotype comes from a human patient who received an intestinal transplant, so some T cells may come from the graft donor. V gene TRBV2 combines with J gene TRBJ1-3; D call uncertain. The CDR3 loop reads CASSELGAGNTIYF. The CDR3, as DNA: TGTGCCAGCAGTGAATTGGGAGCCGGAAACACCATATATTTT.